This T cell receptor (beta chain) was captured in a study of blood T cell repertoires in COVID-19. Across the whole study: The United States, Italy and Spain provided the acute and convalescent COVID-19 samples. PBMCs, B-cell-depleted T cells, or T cells were the source of the cDNA or gDNA that made up the material.

Only one count was recorded for this clone. As processed by the authors: Using reference gene primer amplification, nucleated cell counts were estimated. Profiling relied on immunoSEQ multiplex PCR, and the TCRdb table lists in-frame clones only, not all of them. V and J calls and clone size are given by that table; D and trimming were obtained from the DNA. The sample has about 110,000 clones, about 83% seen once; the top ten hold 4% to 4.5%. This TCR came from a woman in her seventies with acute or convalescent COVID-19. Material for sequencing was peripheral blood.

CDR3 nucleotide sequence: TGTGCCAGCTCACCACCGGGCGGGGGGACCTACAATGAGCAGTTCTTC. This encodes CASSPPGGGTYNEQFF. J is TRBJ2-1 and V is TRBV18; 8 bases are a match to TRBD2. V lost 0 bases, J lost 2 bases, and 3 bases stayed unmatched. This CDR3 is built from 16 residues. Germline CDR1 and CDR2: KGHSH and LQKENI.